This TCR beta chain was obtained from a study of breast tumors, draining lymph nodes, adjacent tissues. Whole-study results and caveats: That most tumor T cells come from lymph nodes remained unproven.

This clonotype was found many times. Its antigen is as yet unknown. TCRdb re-derived calls from the multiplex PCR reads in MiXCR, one entry per CDR3 protein. The repertoire holds some 150,000 distinct CDR3 sequences, with about 20% as singletons. The lymph nodes were axillary draining lymph nodes from breast cancer patients. CDR1 and CDR2 (germline): SGHRS, YFSETQ. The ends lost 4 bases at V and 4 bases at J; junction bases unmatched: 6. This CDR3 spans 14 amino acids. V and J are TRBV5-1 and TRBJ2-7; 9 bases map to TRBD1. This TCR was recovered from a female donor with breast cancer. Some clones in this sample may be carry-over from other donors' samples. Sequenced sample: axillary lymph node tissue. The CDR3 nucleotides are TGCGCCAGCAGCGAACAGGGGGCGGCGTACGAGCAGTACTTC. Translated: CASSEQGAAYEQYF.